This TCR beta chain was recorded in a study of blood T cell repertoires in COVID-19. On the study more broadly: Whether acute or convalescent, the COVID-19 samples came from the United States, Italy and Spain. The cDNA or gDNA used as material had been derived from T cells, B-cell-depleted T cells, or PBMCs.

This CDR3 has 13 amino acids. Between the trimmed V and J ends, which lost 4 bases and 5 bases, there was a span of 11 bases. Assay: immunoSEQ multiplex PCR; the TCRdb copy retains only in-frame clones and omits some. This sample has tens of thousands of clones; less than 95% occur once, and the top ten carry roughly 0.53%. This TCR was recovered from a man aged 45-65 years with COVID-19, enrolled during active disease. The sample consisted of peripheral blood. The gene calls are TRBV12-3 or TRBV12-4 and TRBJ2-5, with D possibly TRBD2 on 6 matching bases. CDR3 coding DNA: TGTGCCAGCAGTTCCCGGGGGTGGGAGACCCAGTACTTC. Its protein is CASSSRGWETQYF.